This note documents a single TCR beta chain sequence. The data were produced by immunoSEQ multiplex PCR, yet TCRdb's version contains in-frame clones alone and is incomplete. The data show over 150,000 clones, just under 85% seen once. Per the germline V gene, CDR1 is SGHTS and CDR2 is YDEGEE. The CDR3 spans 16 residues. The trim removed 0 bases at V and 5 bases at J, leaving 8 bases unmatched. The data are from a study of blood T cell repertoires in COVID-19. This TCR derives from a woman in her sixties with acute or convalescent COVID-19. The sequencing input was peripheral blood. The chain employs TRBV5-8 and TRBJ2-5; TRBD2 matches 9 bases. The CDR3 reads CASSLGDQRGAETQYF. CDR3 sequence (DNA): TGTGCCAGCAGCTTGGGGGACCAGCGGGGGGCGGAGACCCAGTACTTC.